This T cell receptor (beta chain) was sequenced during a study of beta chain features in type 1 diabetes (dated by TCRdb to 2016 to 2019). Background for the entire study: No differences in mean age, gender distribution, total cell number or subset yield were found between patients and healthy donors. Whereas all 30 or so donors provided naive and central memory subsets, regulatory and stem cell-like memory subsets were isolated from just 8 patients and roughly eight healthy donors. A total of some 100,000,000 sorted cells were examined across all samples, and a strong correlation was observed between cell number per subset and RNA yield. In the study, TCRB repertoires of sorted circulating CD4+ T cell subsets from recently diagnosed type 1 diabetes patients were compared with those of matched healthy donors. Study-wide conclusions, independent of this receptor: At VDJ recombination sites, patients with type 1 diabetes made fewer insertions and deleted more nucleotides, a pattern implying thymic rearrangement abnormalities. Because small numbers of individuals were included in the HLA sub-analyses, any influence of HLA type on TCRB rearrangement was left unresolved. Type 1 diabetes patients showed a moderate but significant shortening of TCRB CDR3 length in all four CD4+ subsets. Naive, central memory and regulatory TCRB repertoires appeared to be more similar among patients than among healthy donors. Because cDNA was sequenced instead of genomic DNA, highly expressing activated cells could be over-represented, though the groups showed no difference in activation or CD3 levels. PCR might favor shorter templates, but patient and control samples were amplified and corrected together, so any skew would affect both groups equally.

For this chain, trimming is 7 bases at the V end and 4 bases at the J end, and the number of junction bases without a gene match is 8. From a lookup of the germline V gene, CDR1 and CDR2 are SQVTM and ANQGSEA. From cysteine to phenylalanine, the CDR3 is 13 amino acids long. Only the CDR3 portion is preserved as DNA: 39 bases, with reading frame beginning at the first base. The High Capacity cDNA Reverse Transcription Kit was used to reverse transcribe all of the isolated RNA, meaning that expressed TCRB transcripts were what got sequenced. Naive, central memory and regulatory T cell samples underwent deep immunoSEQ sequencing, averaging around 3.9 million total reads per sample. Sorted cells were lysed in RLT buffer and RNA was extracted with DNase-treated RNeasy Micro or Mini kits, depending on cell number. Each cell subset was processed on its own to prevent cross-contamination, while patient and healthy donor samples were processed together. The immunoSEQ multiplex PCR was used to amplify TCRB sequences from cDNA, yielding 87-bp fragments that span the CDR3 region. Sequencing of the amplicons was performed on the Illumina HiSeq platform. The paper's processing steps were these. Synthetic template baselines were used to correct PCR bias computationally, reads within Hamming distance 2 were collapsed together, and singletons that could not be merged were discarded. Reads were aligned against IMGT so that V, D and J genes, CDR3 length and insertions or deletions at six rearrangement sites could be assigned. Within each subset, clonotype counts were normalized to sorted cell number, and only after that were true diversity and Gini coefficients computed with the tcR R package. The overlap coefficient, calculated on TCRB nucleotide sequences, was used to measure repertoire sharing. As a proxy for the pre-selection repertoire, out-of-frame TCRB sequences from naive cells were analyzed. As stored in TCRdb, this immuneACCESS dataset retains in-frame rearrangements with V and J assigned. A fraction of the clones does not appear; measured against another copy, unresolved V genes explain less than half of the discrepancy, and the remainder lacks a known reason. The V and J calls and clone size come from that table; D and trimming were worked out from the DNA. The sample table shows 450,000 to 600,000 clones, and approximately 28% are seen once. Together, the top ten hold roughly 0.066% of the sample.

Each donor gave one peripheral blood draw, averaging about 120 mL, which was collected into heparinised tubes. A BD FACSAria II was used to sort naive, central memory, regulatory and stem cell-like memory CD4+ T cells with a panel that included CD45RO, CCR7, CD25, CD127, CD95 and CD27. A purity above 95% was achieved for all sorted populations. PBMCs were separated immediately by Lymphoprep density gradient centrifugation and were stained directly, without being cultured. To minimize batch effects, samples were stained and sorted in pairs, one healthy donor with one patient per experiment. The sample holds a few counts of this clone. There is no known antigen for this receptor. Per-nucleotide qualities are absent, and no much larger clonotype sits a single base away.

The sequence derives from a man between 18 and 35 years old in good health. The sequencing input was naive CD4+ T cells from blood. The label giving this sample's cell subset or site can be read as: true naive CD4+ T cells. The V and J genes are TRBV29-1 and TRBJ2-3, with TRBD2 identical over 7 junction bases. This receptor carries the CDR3 CSGEGGFPDTQYF. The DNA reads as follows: TGCAGCGGGGAGGGCGGGTTCCCAGATACGCAGTATTTT.